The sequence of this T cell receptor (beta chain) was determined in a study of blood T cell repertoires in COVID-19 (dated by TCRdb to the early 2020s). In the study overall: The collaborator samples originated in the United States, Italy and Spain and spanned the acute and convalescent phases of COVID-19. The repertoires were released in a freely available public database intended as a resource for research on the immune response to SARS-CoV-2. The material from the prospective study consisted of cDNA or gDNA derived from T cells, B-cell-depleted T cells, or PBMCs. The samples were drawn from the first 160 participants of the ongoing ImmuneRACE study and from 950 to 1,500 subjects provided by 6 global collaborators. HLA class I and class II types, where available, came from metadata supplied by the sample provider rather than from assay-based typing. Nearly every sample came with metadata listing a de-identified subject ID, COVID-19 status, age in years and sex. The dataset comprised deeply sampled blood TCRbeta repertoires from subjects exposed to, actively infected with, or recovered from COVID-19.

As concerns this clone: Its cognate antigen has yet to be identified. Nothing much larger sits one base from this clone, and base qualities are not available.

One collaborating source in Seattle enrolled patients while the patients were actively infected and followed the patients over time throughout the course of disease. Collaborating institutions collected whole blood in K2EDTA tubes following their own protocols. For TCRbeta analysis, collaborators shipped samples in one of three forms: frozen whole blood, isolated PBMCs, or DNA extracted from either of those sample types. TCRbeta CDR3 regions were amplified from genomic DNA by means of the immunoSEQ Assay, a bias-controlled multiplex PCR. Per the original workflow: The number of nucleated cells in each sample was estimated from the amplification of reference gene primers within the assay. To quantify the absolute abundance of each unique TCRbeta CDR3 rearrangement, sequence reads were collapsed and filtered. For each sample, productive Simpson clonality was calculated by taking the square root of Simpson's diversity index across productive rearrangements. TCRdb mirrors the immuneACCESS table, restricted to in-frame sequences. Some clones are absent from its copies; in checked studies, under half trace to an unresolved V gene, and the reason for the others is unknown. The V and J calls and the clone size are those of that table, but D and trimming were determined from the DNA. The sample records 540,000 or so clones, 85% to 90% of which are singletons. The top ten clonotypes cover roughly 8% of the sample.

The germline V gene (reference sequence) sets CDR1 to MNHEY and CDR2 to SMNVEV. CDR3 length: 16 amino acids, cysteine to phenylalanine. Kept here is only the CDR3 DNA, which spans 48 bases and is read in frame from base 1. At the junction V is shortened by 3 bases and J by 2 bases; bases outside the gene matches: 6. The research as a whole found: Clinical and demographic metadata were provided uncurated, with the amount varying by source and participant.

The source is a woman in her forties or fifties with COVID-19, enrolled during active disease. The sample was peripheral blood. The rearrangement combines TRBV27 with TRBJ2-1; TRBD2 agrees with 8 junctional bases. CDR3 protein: CASSFMGGGPYNEQFF. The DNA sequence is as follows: TGTGCCAGCAGTTTCATGGGCGGGGGGCCCTACAATGAGCAGTTCTTC.